The 17 T cell receptor beta chains given below trace back to one sample, sequenced in a study of blood T cell repertoires in COVID-19. Using immunoSEQ multiplex PCR, the repertoire was profiled, and TCRdb retains in-frame clones only, with some absent. Of 230,000 or so clones listed, 85% to 90% are singletons. Sequenced: peripheral blood. The origin of the receptors is a woman in her sixties with COVID-19, enrolled during active disease.

The chain employs TRBV5-5 and TRBJ1-1, with 12 bases that match TRBD1. V lost 4 bases, J lost 2 bases, and 15 bases stayed unmatched. The germline gives CDR1 SGHKS, CDR2 YYEKEE (reference sequence). The CDR3 spans 19 residues. The CDR3 region is CASSPYPGQGAFFNTEAFF. The CDR3 bases are TGTGCCAGCAGCCCCTACCCGGGACAGGGGGCTTTTTTTAACACTGAAGCTTTCTTT.

The CDR3 sequence: CASSAWDRDPGELFF. CDR3 in DNA: TGTGCCAGCAGCGCCTGGGACAGGGATCCCGGGGAGCTGTTTTTT. The chain uses TRBV7-6 and TRBJ2-2; 9 bases are a match to TRBD1. Germline V gene lookup returns CDR1 SGHVS and CDR2 FNYEAQ. The CDR3 sequence is 15 residues long. After removal of 5 bases from V and 6 bases from J, the junction contained 7 bases not matched to a gene.

V and J are TRBV6-4 and TRBJ1-4; 8 bases are a match to TRBD1. Germline CDR1 reads MRHNA; CDR2 reads SNTAGT. The CDR3 length is 16 residues. Germline trimming cut 5 bases from V and 7 bases from J; bases unmatched to any gene: 12. The CDR3 DNA reads as TGTGCCAGCAGTTACAAAAACAGGGGGTTTTGTGAAAAACTGTTTTTT. It encodes CASSYKNRGFCEKLFF.

V is TRBV6-1 and J is TRBJ2-5; D remains ambiguous. Germline CDR1 reads MNHNS; CDR2 reads SASEGT. V was cut by 3 bases and J by 3 bases, with 14 bases left in between. CDR3 length equals 15 residues. This CDR3 is CASSEYFGSEETQYF. The CDR3, as DNA: TGTGCCAGCAGTGAGTACTTCGGGTCTGAAGAGACCCAGTACTTC.

This chain joins TRBV6-6 and TRBJ2-1; D uncertain. The germline gives CDR1 MNHNY, CDR2 SVGAGI (reference sequence). Trimming left V 6 bases short and J 5 bases short, with 11 bases between. The CDR3 consists of 13 residues. CDR3 bases: TGTGCCAGCAGGTCTGTCGGAGACAATGAGCAGTTCTTC. Its protein product is CASRSVGDNEQFF.

The rearrangement joins TRBV14 to TRBJ2-7; 9 bases are shared with TRBD1. Germline CDR1 is SGHDN and CDR2 is FVKESK. V was clipped by 0 bases and J by 1 base; unmatched bases: 7. This CDR3 spans 17 amino acids. The CDR3 protein is CASSQDMVGTGSYEQYF. The CDR3 DNA follows: TGTGCCAGCAGCCAAGATATGGTGGGGACAGGGTCCTACGAGCAGTACTTC.

The V gene is TRBV7-9, the J gene TRBJ1-5; TRBD1 matches 7 bases. The CDR3 covers 16 residues. The ends lost 5 bases at V and 0 bases at J; junction bases unmatched: 7. Looked up from germline, CDR1 is SEHNR and CDR2 is FQNEAQ (reference sequence). The DNA of the CDR3 is TGTGCCAGCAGCCCTGGACAGGACTATAGCAATCAGCCCCAGCATTTT. It encodes CASSPGQDYSNQPQHF.

The chain recombines TRBV21-1 with TRBJ1-5. TRBV21-1 is termed a pseudogene. This CDR3 comprises 15 residues. The chain's CDR3 is CASSKAPRGNQPQHF. In nucleotides, the CDR3 is TGTGCCAGCAGCAAAGCTCCCCGGGGCAATCAGCCCCAGCATTTT.

This sequence joins TRBV29-1 and TRBJ1-1; TRBD1 might be the D (6 bases). Trimming took off 6 bases at V and 7 bases at J, with 18 bases between the two ends. Per the germline V gene, CDR1 is SQVTM and CDR2 is ANQGSEA. The CDR3 spans 13 residues. In DNA form, the CDR3 reads TGCAGCGTCGGGGCTGGGGGACACCTTGAAGCTTTCTTT. Protein: CSVGAGGHLEAFF.

Here the CDR3 reads CASSSLYGYTF. Here the CDR3 DNA reads TGTGCCAGCAGTTCCCTGTATGGCTACACCTTC. The chain recombines TRBV12-3 or TRBV12-4 with TRBJ1-2; no reliable D call. The CDR3 totals 11 residues. The V and J ends lost 4 bases and 5 bases respectively, with 5 bases between them.

The J gene is TRBJ1-6, the V gene TRBV10-3; 8 bases align to TRBD1. The V gene end was trimmed by 2 bases and the J gene end by 7 bases; junction bases not matched to a gene: 7. The CDR3 totals 16 residues. Germline CDR1 and CDR2: ENHRY and SYGVKD. CDR3 sequence reads: CAISESGQGNNSPLHF. CDR3 DNA sequence: TGTGCCATCAGTGAGAGCGGACAGGGCAACAATTCACCCCTCCACTTT.

The chain uses TRBV5-5 and TRBJ2-5, with D possibly TRBD1 on 8 matching bases. The CDR3 consists of 14 residues. Germline V gives CDR1 SGHKS, CDR2 YYEKEE (reference sequence). V was trimmed by 1 base and J by 5 bases, leaving 12 bases between them. CDR3 region: CASSLTGGVETQYF. DNA for the CDR3: TGTGCCAGCAGCTTGACAGGGGGGGTGGAGACCCAGTACTTC.

This sequence joins TRBV6-6 and TRBJ1-1, with TRBD1 as a possible D gene (6 bases). Germline CDR1 is MNHNY and CDR2 is SVGAGI (reference sequence). Trimming stripped 5 bases from V and 11 bases from J, with 21 bases between. This CDR3 has 14 amino acids. The CDR3 spells CASSPTRFDRQAFF. The CDR3 nucleotides read TGTGCCAGCAGTCCAACGAGGTTTGACAGGCAGGCTTTCTTT.

The chain employs TRBV12-5 and TRBJ2-1, with a weak D call TRBD2 (6 bases). Trimming pared 0 bases from V and 2 bases from J, leaving 11 bases between. Germline assignment: CDR1 LGHNT and CDR2 FRNRAP. The CDR3 contains 16 residues. The CDR3 protein is CASGLVSGTAYNEQFF. The CDR3 nucleotides read TGTGCTAGTGGTTTGGTTTCCGGGACTGCCTACAATGAGCAGTTCTTC.

The chain carries TRBV19 and TRBJ2-7; TRBD1 aligns across 7 bases. CDR3 length: 17 residues. From germline, CDR1 is LNHDA and CDR2 SQIVND (reference sequence). The junction had 12 bases not matched to a gene; V was cut back by 4 bases and J by 0 bases. The CDR3 DNA reads as TGTGCCAGTAGTACTACCTCAACAGGGGCCAGCTCCTACGAGCAGTACTTC. Residues: CASSTTSTGASSYEQYF.

The rearrangement joins TRBV5-6 to TRBJ1-5; the D gene is possibly TRBD1 (6 bases). This CDR3 comprises 15 residues. V lost 0 bases and J 5 bases, leaving 12 bases between the germline ends. Per germline, CDR1 SGHDT and CDR2 YYEEEE. DNA for the CDR3: TGTGCCAGCAGCTTGGGGCCAGGGGCGGATCAGCCCCAGCATTTT. Encoded protein: CASSLGPGADQPQHF. The full variable domain, its missing parts supplied by reference TRBV5-6 and TRBJ1-5, is DAGVTQSPTHLIKTRGQQVTLRCSPKSGHDTVSWYQQALGQGPQFIFQYYEEEERQRGNFPDRFSGHQFPNYSSELNVNALLLGDSALYLCASSLGPGADQPQHFGDGTRLSIL.

V usage is TRBV7-2 and J usage is TRBJ1-6, with 7 bases matching TRBD1. CDR1 is SGHTA, CDR2 FQGNSA, per germline. V lost 6 bases to trimming and J lost 6 bases; unmatched junction nucleotides: 8. The CDR3 extends over 15 amino acids. The CDR3: CASRPQTGSNSPLHF. The DNA of the CDR3 is TGTGCCAGCAGACCTCAGACAGGGTCTAATTCACCCCTCCACTTT.